This T cell receptor (beta chain) stems from a study of CD8 T cells in ankylosing spondylitis (dated by TCRdb to the late 2010s). A note on the overall study: The study set out to find disease-linked TCR variants by profiling T cell receptor beta repertoires in ankylosing spondylitis patients and healthy donors. The full study cohort was made up of 25 to 30 ankylosing spondylitis patients and roughly 100 healthy donors. Peripheral blood was sampled, and synovial fluid was also collected from ankylosing spondylitis patients. Here is what the overall study found, with its caveats: The disease-linked clones were reported to be significantly enriched in matched synovial fluid samples from ankylosing spondylitis patients. Some of the motif variants had been reported before in the synovial fluid and blood of reactive arthritis patients, a finding that suggests common disease-initiation mechanisms. In peripheral blood, the disease-linked clones were found at relatively low frequencies and had a CD8+ phenotype. Blood from ankylosing spondylitis patients appeared to be characterized by a TCR beta motif made up of several highly homologous amino acid variants.

This clonotype has only a few counts. This clone's antigen is unknown. No base quality information exists; no much larger clone differs at one position. The CDR3 holds 13 amino acids from the cysteine to the phenylalanine. Only the CDR3 region is kept as DNA, spanning 39 bases read in frame from base 1. Based on the germline V gene (reference sequence), the CDR1 and CDR2 sequences are DFQATT and SNEGSKA. Relative to germline, V is missing 6 bases and J is missing 4 bases, with 3 bases of the junction outside any gene match. Sequencer: Illumina HiSeq 2500. TCR beta libraries were prepared by quantitative 5'-RACE with molecular barcodes. The authors' pipeline ran thus. Disease-linked TCR variants were identified with a new computational method built on a probabilistic model of VDJ rearrangement. TCRdb reworked the public reads: Q25 trimming with fastp, MiXCR clone assembly, productive beta chains retained. Duplicate CDR3 protein sequences are folded into a single record with the most common DNA and genes. These V and J calls derive from TCRdb rather than the authors' analysis. The sample data list about 390,000 distinct CDR3 sequences, and about 20% of these were observed just once. Around 16% of the sample lies in the top ten.

This receptor chain uses TRBV20-1 and TRBJ1-5, with 10 bases aligning to TRBD1. The sequenced sample was blood, either unsorted or a sorted T cell fraction (not recorded which). The TCR originated in a male donor with ankylosing spondylitis. The CDR3 sequence is CSATGQGNQPQHF. The DNA sequence is given as TGCAGTGCAACGGGACAGGGGAATCAGCCCCAGCATTTT.